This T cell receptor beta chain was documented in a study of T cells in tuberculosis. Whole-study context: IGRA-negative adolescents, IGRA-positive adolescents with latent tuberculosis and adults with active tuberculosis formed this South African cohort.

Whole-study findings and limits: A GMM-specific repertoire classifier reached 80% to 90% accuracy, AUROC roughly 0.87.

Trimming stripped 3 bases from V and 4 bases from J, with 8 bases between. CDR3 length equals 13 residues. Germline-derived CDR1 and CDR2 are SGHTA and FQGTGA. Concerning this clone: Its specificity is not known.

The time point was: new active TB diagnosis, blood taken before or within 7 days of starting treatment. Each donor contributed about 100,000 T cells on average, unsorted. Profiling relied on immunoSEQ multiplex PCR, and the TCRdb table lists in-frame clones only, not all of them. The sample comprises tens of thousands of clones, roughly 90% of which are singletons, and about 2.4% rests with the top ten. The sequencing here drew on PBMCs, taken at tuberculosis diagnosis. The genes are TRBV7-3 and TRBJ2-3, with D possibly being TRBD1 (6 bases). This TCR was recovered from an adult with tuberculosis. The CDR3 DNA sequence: TGTGCCAGCAGCTTTCAGGGGTCAGATACGCAGTATTTT. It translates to CASSFQGSDTQYF.